The clone carrying this T cell receptor beta chain came up many times. Its antigen is undetermined. The germline gives CDR1 LGHNA, CDR2 YNFKEQ. Trimming took off 2 bases at V and 9 bases at J, with 22 bases between the two ends. The CDR3 is made up of 17 amino acids. The data stem from a study of CD8 T cells in ankylosing spondylitis. TCRdb re-called the 5' RACE reads through MiXCR, storing one row per CDR3 protein. The sample has roughly 350,000 distinct CDR3 sequences, 7.5% to 9% seen once. Study results and caveats: Among TCR beta sequences, a motif of fewer than 10 highly homologous variants appeared characteristic of ankylosing spondylitis blood.

This TCR came from a male donor with ankylosing spondylitis. Input material: blood, either unsorted or a sorted T cell fraction (not recorded which). The rearrangement links TRBV4-2 to TRBJ2-2; possible D gene TRBD2, 6 bases. CDR3 sequence: CASSQRPGLPLGWELFF. CDR3 DNA sequence: TGTGCCAGCAGCCAACGCCCGGGACTCCCTTTGGGGTGGGAGCTGTTTTTT.